This T cell receptor (beta chain) comes out of a study of cytomegalovirus exposure and HLA in healthy donors. As for this clone: Its antigen is not identified.

With 60 Vbeta and 13 Jbeta primers, the PCR was carried out. The method was immunoSEQ multiplex PCR; TCRdb's version includes in-frame clones alone and lacks a portion of them. The data show more than 150,000 clones, 81% seen once. Study observations and caveats: A missense DCLRE1C variant was associated with V- and J-gene trimming of TCR beta chains in a later analysis, and an independent cohort replicated the association.

Trimming took off 6 bases at V and 8 bases at J, with 20 bases between the two ends. This CDR3 contains 15 residues. CDR1 and CDR2 (germline): SNHLY, FYNNEI. This chain joins TRBV2 and TRBJ2-1; a possible D gene is TRBD1 (5 bases). Sequencing was performed on PBMCs. The receptor was derived from a man aged 50-60 years in good health and CMV-seronegative. The CDR3 region has the DNA TGTGCCAGCAGAGAACAGGAGCTAGGGGCCTATGAGCAGTTCTTC. Its translation is CASREQELGAYEQFF.